This T cell receptor (beta chain) appears in the sequencing data of a study of T cell changes during pregnancy in multiple sclerosis. Assay used: immunoSEQ multiplex PCR; TCRdb lists only in-frame clones, some missing. In the table there are about 30,000 clones, around 90% of which are singletons. The CDR3 spans 14 residues. Trimming removed 7 bases at V and 4 bases at J, with 15 bases between. Germline CDR1 reads SGHRS; CDR2 reads YFSETQ. The sequenced sample was CD8+ T cells from peripheral blood mononuclear cells, obtained before pregnancy. The TCR was taken from a female donor with multiple sclerosis, enrolled in a pregnancy study. The chain links TRBV5-1 to TRBJ2-1, with TRBD2 as a possible D gene (6 bases). The CDR3 bases are TGCGCCAGCGGGACTGGATCAGATTACAATGAGCAGTTCTTC. Protein product: CASGTGSDYNEQFF. Full variable domain (outside the CDR3, taken from reference TRBV5-1 and TRBJ2-1): KAGVTQTPRYLIKTRGQQVTLSCSPISGHRSVSWYQQTPGQGLQFLFEYFSETQRNKGNFPGRFSGRQFSNSRSEMNVSTLELGDSALYLCASGTGSDYNEQFFGPGTRLTVL.